This T cell receptor beta chain was sequenced during a study of response to subunit inactivated influenza vaccine. A note on this clonotype: The antigen is undetermined.

Study observations and caveats: Authors suggested few new T cells are recruited by each seasonal influenza vaccination.

Germline assignment: CDR1 SGHDT and CDR2 YYEEEE. V was clipped by 1 base and J by 2 bases, with 12 bases between them. This CDR3 has 16 residues. TCRdb re-analysed the RT-PCR reads in MiXCR, keeping a single row per CDR3 protein. The sample includes about 530,000 distinct CDR3 sequences, over 10% of them seen just once. This chain uses TRBV5-6 with TRBJ2-2; D not certain. This TCR was sampled from a man in his forties or fifties who received an inactivated influenza vaccine. The sequencing here drew on PBMCs from blood, taken roughly 46 days after vaccination. CDR3 in amino acids: CASSLFEKPNTGELFF. The CDR3 coding sequence is TGTGCCAGCAGCTTGTTCGAAAAGCCCAACACCGGGGAGCTGTTTTTT.